These 13 T cell receptor beta chains originate from one sample sequenced in a study of blood T cell repertoires in COVID-19. Assay: immunoSEQ multiplex PCR; the TCRdb copy retains only in-frame clones and omits some. This sample has 240,000 or so clones, with around 86% found just once. Sequencing was performed on peripheral blood. The receptor source for this set is a woman between 65 and 79 years old with active or convalescent COVID-19.

The V gene is TRBV5-5, the J gene TRBJ1-4; 8 nucleotides match TRBD1. This CDR3 region has 12 residues. After removal of 3 bases from V and 14 bases from J, the junction contained 6 bases not matched to a gene. The germline CDR1 and CDR2 sequences are SGHKS and YYEKEE (reference sequence). CDR3 nucleotide sequence: TGTGCCAGCAGCTCCGACAGGGGAGTTCTGTTTTTT. Amino acids: CASSSDRGVLFF.

V is TRBV18 and J is TRBJ2-2, with D tentatively TRBD1 (6 bases). This CDR3 is 14 amino acids long. The V end was cut by 2 bases, the J end by 6 bases, with 10 bases between. Germline V CDR1 and CDR2: KGHSH, LQKENI. DNA of the CDR3: TGTGCCAGCTCACCAGCGCAGGGGCCCGGGGAGCTGTTTTTT. Residues: CASSPAQGPGELFF. The full variable domain, in which reference TRBV18 and TRBJ2-2 provide the parts outside the CDR3, is NAGVMQNPRHLVRRRGQEARLRCSPMKGHSHVYWYRQLPEEGLKFMVYLQKENIIDESGMPKERFSAEFPKEGPSILRIQQVVRGDSAAYFCASSPAQGPGELFFGEGSRLTVL.

This chain joins TRBV7-2 and TRBJ1-2; possible D gene TRBD1, 6 bases. The CDR3 is 15 amino acids. Germline V gene sequence: CDR1 SGHTA, CDR2 FQGNSA. V was clipped by 5 bases and J by 8 bases, with 21 bases between them. The CDR3 region has the DNA TGTGCCAGCAGCGATTTATGGACAGCGATTGGGGGCTACACCTTC. Its translation is CASSDLWTAIGGYTF.

The J gene is TRBJ1-2, the V gene TRBV13; TRBD1 matches at 7 bases. CDR3 size: 13 residues. The germline CDR1 and CDR2 sequences are PRHDT and FYEKMQ (reference sequence). The V gene end was trimmed by 5 bases and the J gene end by 8 bases; junction bases not matched to a gene: 8. As DNA, the CDR3 is TGTGCCAGCAGCATACAGGGGATGGGCGGCTACACCTTC. Its protein is CASSIQGMGGYTF. Combining the CDR3 with reference TRBV13 and TRBJ1-2 gives the whole variable domain AAGVIQSPRHLIKEKRETATLKCYPIPRHDTVYWYQQGPGQDPQFLISFYEKMQSDKGSIPDRFSAQQFSDYHSELNMSSLELGDSALYFCASSIQGMGGYTFGSGTRLTVV.

The V and J genes are TRBV3-1 (or the pseudogene TRBV3-2) and TRBJ2-5; D unclear. Germline assignment: CDR1 LGHDT and CDR2 YNNKEL (reference sequence). The CDR3 has 14 residues. Trimming removed 2 bases at V and 2 bases at J, with 9 bases between. This CDR3 is CASSQRQVQETQYF. CDR3 bases: TGTGCCAGCAGCCAAAGACAAGTTCAAGAGACCCAGTACTTC.

The CDR3 nucleotides are TGTGCCAGTAGTAGGGGACAGAACGTACCAGGCGAAAAACTGTTTTTT. Protein: CASSRGQNVPGEKLFF. This rearrangement joins TRBV19 to TRBJ1-4, with 7 bases lining up with TRBD1. Germline V gene data show CDR1 as LNHDA and CDR2 as SQIVND (reference sequence). With V trimmed by 4 bases and J by 8 bases, 13 bases remained unmatched. The CDR3 is 16 amino acids.

Worth noting for this clone: One end of the junction fails to match germline, which may point to a read error. This sequence joins TRBV5-4 and TRBJ2-4; 8 positions match TRBD1. The CDR3 runs 14 residues. Germline V CDR1 and CDR2: SGHNT, YYREEE (reference sequence). The chain's CDR3 is CASSWDTGGRGRSF. The CDR3 nucleotides read TGTGCCAGCAGCTGGGATACCGGAGGCAGGGGGCGCTCCTTC.

This chain connects TRBV7-2 to TRBJ1-6, with D possibly being TRBD1 (5 bases). V lost 2 bases to trimming and J lost 10 bases, with 15 bases between them. CDR1 SGHTA and CDR2 FQGNSA come from the germline V gene. This CDR3 is 15 amino acids long. The DNA of the CDR3 is TGTGCCAGCAGCTTACATTCGGGGGTAGGCTCACCCCTCCACTTT. Amino acids: CASSLHSGVGSPLHF.

The chain combines TRBV25-1 with TRBJ1-4; D possibly corresponds to TRBD1 (6 bases). Germline values: CDR1 MGHDK, CDR2 SYGVNS. V lost 5 bases to trimming and J lost 0 bases, with 10 bases between them. The CDR3 consists of 15 residues. CDR3 DNA sequence: TGTGCCAGCAGTAGAGGGGGGGCAACTAATGAAAAACTGTTTTTT. Translating it yields CASSRGGATNEKLFF.

This clone came up a few times. The chain couples TRBV19 to TRBJ1-1; no clear D. V was clipped by 8 bases and J by 3 bases, with 7 bases between them. Germline CDR1 is LNHDA and CDR2 is SQIVND (reference sequence). There are 11 residues in the CDR3. The CDR3 nucleotides are TGTGCCAGTGGTACTTACACTGAAGCTTTCTTT. This sequence encodes CASGTYTEAFF.

J is TRBJ2-2 and V is TRBV7-6; D gene ambiguous. This CDR3 is 12 amino acids long. V shed 5 bases and J shed 4 bases, with 5 bases lying between them. Germline values: CDR1 SGHVS, CDR2 FNYEAQ. DNA for the CDR3: TGTGCCAGCAGCCCCATCACCGGGGAGCTGTTTTTT. Translated: CASSPITGELFF.

This chain links TRBV6-5 with TRBJ1-5; 9 bases agree with TRBD1. Germline-derived CDR1 and CDR2 are MNHEY and SVGAGI. CDR3 size: 15 residues. Germline trimming cut 6 bases from V and 0 bases from J; bases unmatched to any gene: 3. The CDR3 DNA follows: TGTGCCAGCAGAGGACAGGGGAATAGCAATCAGCCCCAGCATTTT. Translating it yields CASRGQGNSNQPQHF.

This clone was seen ten or more times. This chain connects TRBV2 to TRBJ2-2; the match to TRBD1 covers 11 bases. The CDR3 extends over 13 amino acids. Germline loops: CDR1 SNHLY, CDR2 FYNNEI. After removal of 7 bases from V and 10 bases from J, the junction contained 5 bases not matched to a gene. The CDR3 nucleotides read TGTGCCAGCACTCGGACAGGGGGCATGGAGCTGTTTTTT. It codes for CASTRTGGMELFF.